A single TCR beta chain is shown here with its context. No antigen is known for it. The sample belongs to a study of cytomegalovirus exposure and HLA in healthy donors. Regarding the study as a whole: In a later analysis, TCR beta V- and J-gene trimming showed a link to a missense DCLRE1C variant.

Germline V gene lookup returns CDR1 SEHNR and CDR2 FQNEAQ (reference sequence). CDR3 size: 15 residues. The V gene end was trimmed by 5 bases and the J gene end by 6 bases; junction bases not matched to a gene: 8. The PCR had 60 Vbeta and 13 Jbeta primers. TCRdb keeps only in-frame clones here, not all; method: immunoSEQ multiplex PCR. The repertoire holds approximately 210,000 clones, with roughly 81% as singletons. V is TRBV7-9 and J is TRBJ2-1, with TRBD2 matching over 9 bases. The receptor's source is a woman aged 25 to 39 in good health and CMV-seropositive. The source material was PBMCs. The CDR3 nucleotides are TGTGCCAGCAGCCCCCCCAATAGCGGGAGCAATGAGCAGTTCTTC. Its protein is CASSPPNSGSNEQFF.